This T cell receptor beta chain was identified during a study of cytomegalovirus exposure and HLA in healthy donors. Study conclusions and caveats: Relative to equally common others, HLA-associated TCR beta chains showed greater clonal expansion in a later analysis. In a later analysis, TCR beta V- and J-gene trimming showed a link to a missense DCLRE1C variant.

Both 60 Vbeta primers and 13 Jbeta primers went into the PCR. Clones were sequenced by immunoSEQ multiplex PCR, and TCRdb holds only the in-frame ones, with some missing. The sample gives roughly 130,000 clones, 74% of which show up once; nearly 6% is in the top ten. Germline V gene lookup returns CDR1 SNHLY and CDR2 FYNNEI. After removal of 4 bases from V and 6 bases from J, the junction contained 8 bases not matched to a gene. The CDR3 has 16 residues. Worth noting for this clone: The antigen is unknown.

Donors were nominally healthy when sampled, though unrecorded immune exposures were likely. The sequenced sample consisted of PBMCs. The genes are TRBV2 and TRBJ2-4; 11 bases map to TRBD1. This TCR came from a woman aged 45-65 years in good health and CMV-seropositive. The chain's CDR3 is CASSVGQGALLNIQYF. The CDR3, as DNA: TGTGCCAGCAGTGTAGGACAGGGGGCTCTCCTAAACATTCAGTACTTC.